Presented here are 12 T cell receptor beta chains from one specimen sequenced in a study of T cells in Graves' hyperthyroidism and ophthalmopathy. Amplification yielded TCR beta CDR3 regions, with RNA transcripts as the source. The TCR CDR3 first-round RT-PCR relied on the HTBI primer set. One entry per CDR3 protein results from TCRdb running MiXCR on the multiplex PCR reads. Here the sample spans fewer than 550,000 distinct CDR3 sequences, approximately 14% being singletons. Sequencing was done on a sample of blood. The receptors shown here come from a woman aged 18-30 years with Graves' hyperthyroidism.

This clonotype occurred many times. The chain links TRBV3-1 to TRBJ1-2; 7 bases align to TRBD1. The CDR3 loop spans 16 amino acids. Trimming removed 3 bases from V and 2 bases from J; junction bases left unmatched: 9. Germline lookup yields CDR1 LGHDT and CDR2 YNNKEL (reference sequence). The CDR3 nucleotides are TGTGCCAGCAGCCAGAGGGGTACAGGGGCGAACTATGGCTACACCTTC. It is translated as CASSQRGTGANYGYTF.

Only one count was recorded for this clonotype. The chain couples TRBV6-1 to TRBJ2-3; D unclear. V lost 4 bases and J 2 bases, leaving 16 bases between the germline ends. This CDR3 contains 16 residues. Looked up from germline, CDR1 is MNHNS and CDR2 is SASEGT. The CDR3 here is CASSARTRTYTDTQYF. The DNA for the CDR3 is TGTGCCAGCAGTGCAAGAACGAGGACGTACACAGATACGCAGTATTTT.

This clonotype was counted many times. CDR3 DNA sequence: TGTGCCAGCAGGCATGGGGCCGTGAACACCGGGGAGCTGTTTTTT. This translates into CASRHGAVNTGELFF. The genes are TRBV3-1 and TRBJ2-2; D may be TRBD1 (5 bases). Germline CDR1 is LGHDT and CDR2 is YNNKEL (reference sequence). The CDR3 runs to 15 residues. Trimming removed 6 bases at V and 1 base at J, with 12 bases between.

This clonotype was seen repeatedly, ten times or more. V is TRBV6-1 and J is TRBJ2-5, with a weak D call TRBD2 (6 bases). Germline CDR1 reads MNHNS; CDR2 reads SASEGT. The V end was cut by 5 bases, the J end by 9 bases, with 28 bases between. This CDR3 comprises 17 residues. In DNA form, the CDR3 reads TGTGCCAGCAGTCCTGTCGCGGAGGGATGGGGAGGTCTGGCCCAGTACTTC. Its translation: CASSPVAEGWGGLAQYF.

This clonotype was recorded at least ten times. The gene calls are TRBV13 and TRBJ2-5, with D hard to call. The germline V gene encodes CDR1 PRHDT and CDR2 FYEKMQ (reference sequence). This CDR3 has 14 residues. V lost 1 base and J 2 bases, leaving 8 bases between the germline ends. The CDR3 here is CASSLVSGQETQYF. CDR3 nucleotides: TGTGCCAGCAGCTTAGTGTCCGGGCAAGAGACCCAGTACTTC.

The chain combines TRBV27 with TRBJ2-1; the match to TRBD1 covers 7 bases. Germline loops: CDR1 MNHEY, CDR2 SMNVEV (reference sequence). J was trimmed by 5 bases and V by 5 bases; bases with no gene match: 12. The CDR3 has 16 residues. As DNA, the CDR3 is TGTGCCAGCAGTCCCCCTCGAGGGGGCCCTGACAATGAGCAGTTCTTC. It is translated as CASSPPRGGPDNEQFF.

This clonotype was seen ten or more times. The chain couples TRBV28 to TRBJ1-2; D not resolved. With 10 bases removed from V and 2 bases from J, the gap between germline ends came to 14 bases. This CDR3 is built from 13 residues. Germline CDR1 and CDR2: MDHEN and SYDVKM. CDR3 region: CATREQGNYGYTF. As DNA, the CDR3 is TGTGCCACCCGGGAGCAAGGGAACTATGGCTACACCTTC.

Concerning this clonotype itself: The junction departs from germline at one end; a sequencing error may be responsible. The rearrangement links TRBV6-1 to TRBJ1-6; 9 nucleotides agree with TRBD1. The CDR3 length is 21 residues. In germline, CDR1 is MNHNS, CDR2 SASEGT. This chain's CDR3 is CASSRYPPGQGGSFSNSPPHF. CDR3 in DNA: TGTGCCAGCAGTAGATACCCACCGGGACAGGGCGGATCCTTCAGTAATTCACCCCCCCACTTT.

This clonotype was seen a handful of times. The chain joins TRBV7-9 to TRBJ2-2, with D unresolved. This CDR3 contains 15 residues. CDR1 and CDR2 (germline): SEHNR, FQNEAQ (reference sequence). V dropped 5 bases and J dropped 0 bases, with 10 bases sitting between them. CDR3 sequence: CASSLDISNTGELFF. The CDR3 region has the DNA TGTGCCAGCAGCCTCGACATCTCGAACACCGGGGAGCTGTTTTTT.

This clonotype was seen many times. This chain connects TRBV6-1 to TRBJ2-3, with 12 bases fitting TRBD1. CDR3 length: 16 residues. V lost 5 bases, J lost 5 bases, and 8 bases stayed unmatched. Germline V gene lookup returns CDR1 MNHNS and CDR2 SASEGT. The CDR3: CASSIWDRGREDTQYF. The CDR3 DNA is TGTGCCAGCAGTATATGGGACAGGGGGCGGGAAGATACGCAGTATTTT.

This clonotype came up many times. The chain combines TRBV20-1 with TRBJ1-5, with D unclear. This CDR3 contains 13 residues. Trimming stripped 3 bases from V and 3 bases from J, with 9 bases between. Germline V gives CDR1 DFQATT, CDR2 SNEGSKA (reference sequence). The CDR3 protein is CSASGDNNQPQHF. For the CDR3, the DNA is TGCAGTGCTAGTGGCGACAACAATCAGCCCCAGCATTTT.

The rearrangement uses TRBV3-1 and TRBJ1-5; D not certain. In germline, CDR1 is LGHDT, CDR2 YNNKEL (reference sequence). The V end was cut by 4 bases, the J end by 7 bases, with 14 bases between. This CDR3 is built from 14 residues. CDR3 amino acids: CASSLRLMRQPQHF. The CDR3 DNA reads TGTGCCAGCAGCCTTAGACTGATGCGGCAGCCCCAGCATTTT.